Presented here are 19 T cell receptor beta chains from one specimen sequenced in a study of Ad26.COV2.S vaccination and SARS-CoV-2 variants. The repertoire was sequenced with immunoSEQ multiplex PCR; TCRdb's copy has only in-frame clones and lacks some. The table records 300,000 to 350,000 clones, around 89% of them present only once. Documented treatment: about 20 received Ad26.COV2.S at low or high dose, single or two shots; 5 received placebo; per-sample allocation not given. Sampling happened 63 days after the first vaccine or placebo injection. The specimen was peripheral blood, collected in a trial of Ad26.COV2.S vaccine versus placebo. These receptor sequences come from a person aged 18-60 years who received the Ad26.COV2.S COVID-19 vaccine or a placebo.

A remark on this clone: The same CDR3 can be traced to other DNA sequences in this sample. The chain has TRBV5-1 and TRBJ2-2; unclear D gene. The CDR3 sequence is 13 residues long. V lost 0 bases, J lost 5 bases, and 5 bases lay in between. From germline, CDR1 is SGHRS and CDR2 YFSETQ. The CDR3 reads CASSLGGTGELFF. In DNA form, the CDR3 reads TGCGCCAGCAGCTTGGGAGGAACCGGGGAGCTGTTTTTT.

The chain uses TRBV7-2 and TRBJ1-2; weak D call: TRBD1 (5 bases). The CDR3 is made up of 11 amino acids. Germline assignment: CDR1 SGHTA and CDR2 FQGNSA. V was pared by 5 bases and J by 9 bases, with 10 bases between. The CDR3 loop is CASSPGFSYTF. In DNA, the CDR3 is TGTGCCAGCAGCCCAGGGTTTAGCTACACCTTC.

The rearrangement joins TRBV28 to TRBJ2-5; 10 bases fit TRBD2. CDR3 length equals 15 residues. The junction had 8 bases not matched to a gene; V was cut back by 6 bases and J by 4 bases. Germline values: CDR1 MDHEN, CDR2 SYDVKM. The CDR3 sequence: CASRASGSRGETQYF. The CDR3 DNA sequence: TGTGCCAGCAGGGCTAGCGGGAGCCGGGGAGAGACCCAGTACTTC.

The chain carries TRBV28 and TRBJ2-7; 7 nucleotides align to TRBD1. The germline V gene encodes CDR1 MDHEN and CDR2 SYDVKM. The CDR3 loop spans 15 amino acids. The V gene end was trimmed by 4 bases and the J gene end by 4 bases; junction bases not matched to a gene: 10. CDR3 DNA sequence: TGTGCCAGCAGTTCGACGGACAGGTTTTTTTACGAGCAGTACTTC. This encodes CASSSTDRFFYEQYF.

This clone was picked up one time. This chain links TRBV6-6 with TRBJ2-3; D unresolved. There are 14 residues in the CDR3. CDR1 is MNHNY and CDR2 is SVGAGI in the germline V gene (reference sequence). Deletions cut 5 bases from V and 2 bases from J, with 11 bases between. CDR3 bases: TGTGCCAGCAGTGCGACTCACAACACAGATACGCAGTATTTT. Protein: CASSATHNTDTQYF.

This clone has more than one count but fewer than ten. V is TRBV10-3 and J is TRBJ2-7, with 12 bases aligning to TRBD2. J was trimmed by 6 bases and V by 2 bases; bases with no gene match: 14. Germline V gene lookup returns CDR1 ENHRY and CDR2 SYGVKD. The CDR3 is 18 residues long. In nucleotides, the CDR3 is TGTGCCATCAGTGAGGGGGGACTAGCGGGCCTTAAAACCTCCGAGCAGTACTTC. Its protein is CAISEGGLAGLKTSEQYF.

This clone was found once. V usage is TRBV19 and J usage is TRBJ1-5; 9 bases are shared with TRBD1. V was clipped by 6 bases and J by 5 bases; unmatched bases: 2. The germline CDR1 and CDR2 sequences are LNHDA and SQIVND (reference sequence). The CDR3 totals 13 residues. The CDR3: CASSGQGYQPQHF. The CDR3 DNA is TGTGCCAGTAGCGGACAGGGGTATCAGCCCCAGCATTTT.

The J gene is TRBJ2-5, the V gene TRBV5-1; the match to TRBD2 covers 10 bases. The trim removed 0 bases at V and 5 bases at J, leaving 7 bases unmatched. CDR1 is SGHRS, CDR2 YFSETQ, per germline. The length of the CDR3 is 16 residues. The CDR3 sequence is CASSLALAGAWETQYF. The CDR3 nucleotides are TGCGCCAGCAGCTTGGCCCTAGCGGGAGCATGGGAGACCCAGTACTTC. Using reference TRBV5-1 and TRBJ2-5 for the parts outside the CDR3, the full variable domain is KAGVTQTPRYLIKTRGQQVTLSCSPISGHRSVSWYQQTPGQGLQFLFEYFSETQRNKGNFPGRFSGRQFSNSRSEMNVSTLELGDSALYLCASSLALAGAWETQYFGPGTRLLVL.

The chain recombines TRBV23-1 with TRBJ2-3, with D tentatively TRBD2 (5 bases). TRBV23-1 is an open reading frame, and its role is uncertain. CDR3 size: 17 residues. The V end lost 1 base, the J end lost 2 bases, and 16 bases lay between the germline ends. CDR3 nucleotides: TGCGCCAGCAGTCAATACACCGGACTGTCCCCCACAGATACGCAGTATTTT. This gives the protein CASSQYTGLSPTDTQYF.

V gene TRBV29-1 combines with J gene TRBJ2-3, with a weak D call TRBD1 (6 bases). V was clipped by 5 bases and J by 2 bases, with 14 bases between them. CDR1 SQVTM and CDR2 ANQGSEA come from the germline V gene. The CDR3 loop spans 14 amino acids. The DNA for the CDR3 is TGCAGCGTTTGCCAGGGGTTTGCCACAGATACGCAGTATTTT. Amino acids: CSVCQGFATDTQYF.

V is TRBV5-1 and J is TRBJ1-1; no firm D call. CDR1 SGHRS and CDR2 YFSETQ come from the germline V gene. The length of the CDR3 is 13 residues. Trimming removed 5 bases at V and 0 bases at J, with 8 bases between. The CDR3 sequence is CASSGLLNTEAFF. Here the CDR3 DNA reads TGCGCCAGCAGTGGTCTTTTGAACACTGAAGCTTTCTTT.

The chain is built from TRBV3-1 (or the pseudogene TRBV3-2) and TRBJ1-1, with 9 positions matching TRBD1. Germline V CDR1 and CDR2: LGHDT, YNNKEL (reference sequence). Unmatched junction bases numbered 5, after V lost 2 bases and J lost 1 base. The CDR3 runs to 16 residues. In nucleotides, the CDR3 is TGTGCCAGCAGCCAATCCGACAGGGGGTGGAACACTGAAGCTTTCTTT. The encoded protein is CASSQSDRGWNTEAFF.

This chain joins TRBV18 and TRBJ2-7; 8 nucleotides agree with TRBD2. The CDR3 is made up of 15 amino acids. The V segment lost 1 base and the J segment 5 bases; nucleotides outside the gene matches: 7. Germline V CDR1 and CDR2: KGHSH, LQKENI. The CDR3 DNA follows: TGTGCCAGCTCACCACTCGCCGGGGGGGCCGACGAGCAGTACTTC. It translates to CASSPLAGGADEQYF.

J is TRBJ2-7 and V is TRBV7-9; unclear D gene. Per germline, CDR1 SEHNR and CDR2 FQNEAQ (reference sequence). The CDR3 totals 14 residues. V was cut by 0 bases and J by 5 bases, with 11 bases left in between. The CDR3 here is CASSLARSQDEQYF. The CDR3 DNA follows: TGTGCCAGCAGCTTAGCGCGGTCGCAAGACGAGCAGTACTTC.

The chain has TRBV7-2 and TRBJ2-1; D possibly uses TRBD1 or TRBD2 (5 bases each). V was clipped by 1 base and J by 7 bases, with 11 bases between them. From germline, CDR1 is SGHTA and CDR2 FQGNSA. The CDR3 is 14 amino acids. Written as DNA, the CDR3 is TGTGCCAGCAGCTTAGGCCTCTGGGGGAATGAGCAGTTCTTC. Its translation is CASSLGLWGNEQFF.

The chain recombines TRBV6-6 with TRBJ2-7; D unresolved. V lost 0 bases, J lost 6 bases, and 6 bases lay in between. Germline CDR1 reads MNHNY; CDR2 reads SVGAGI (reference sequence). The CDR3 sequence is 12 residues long. The CDR3 loop reads CASSYSFGEQYF. The DNA of the CDR3 is TGTGCCAGCAGTTACTCCTTTGGCGAGCAGTACTTC.

The V gene is TRBV7-8, the J gene TRBJ1-1; maybe TRBD1 (5 bases). The V and J ends lost 2 bases and 4 bases respectively, with 11 bases between them. The CDR3 has 14 residues. Germline V gene sequence: CDR1 SGHVS, CDR2 FQNEAQ. The CDR3 region has the DNA TGTGCCAGCAGCTTACGTGCTCAGGGCACTGAAGCTTTCTTT. It encodes CASSLRAQGTEAFF.

CDR3 nucleotide sequence: TGTGCCAGCAGCGTAGGGAGTAGCGACGAGCAGTACTTC. This sequence encodes CASSVGSSDEQYF. The chain links TRBV9 to TRBJ2-7; D possibly corresponds to TRBD2 (5 bases). Trimming left V 0 bases short and J 5 bases short, with 9 bases between. Germline CDR1 and CDR2: SGDLS and YYNGEE. The CDR3 is 13 amino acids.

This chain connects TRBV30 to TRBJ2-7; a possible D gene is TRBD2 (8 bases). Trimming pared 5 bases from V and 4 bases from J, leaving 18 bases between. Germline CDR1 reads GTSNPN; CDR2 reads SVGIG (reference sequence). The CDR3 runs 14 residues. The CDR3 DNA reads TGTGCCTGGTCGGGAGGGGGCGATATGTACGAGCAGTACTTC. Translated, it gives CAWSGGGDMYEQYF. Using reference TRBV30 and TRBJ2-7 for the parts outside the CDR3, the full variable domain is SQTIHQWPATLVQPVGSPLSLECTVEGTSNPNLYWYRQAAGRGLQLLFYSVGIGQISSEVPQNLSASRPQDRQFILSSKKLLLSDSGFYLCAWSGGGDMYEQYFGPGTRLTVT.